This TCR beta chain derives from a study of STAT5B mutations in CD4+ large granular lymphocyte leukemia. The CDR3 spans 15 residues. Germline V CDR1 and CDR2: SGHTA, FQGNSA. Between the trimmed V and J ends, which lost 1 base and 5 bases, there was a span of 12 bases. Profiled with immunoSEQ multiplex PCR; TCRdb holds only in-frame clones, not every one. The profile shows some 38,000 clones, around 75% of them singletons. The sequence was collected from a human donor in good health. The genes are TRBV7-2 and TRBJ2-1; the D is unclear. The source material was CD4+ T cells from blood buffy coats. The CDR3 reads CASSLVAVGNNEQFF. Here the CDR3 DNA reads TGTGCCAGCAGCTTAGTGGCTGTAGGGAACAATGAGCAGTTCTTC. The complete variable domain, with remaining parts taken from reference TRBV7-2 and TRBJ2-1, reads GAGVSQSPSNKVTEKGKDVELRCDPISGHTALYWYRQSLGQGLEFLIYFQGNSAPDKSGLPSDRFSAERTGGSVSTLTIQRTQQEDSAVYLCASSLVAVGNNEQFFGPGTRLTVL.